The rows below give T cell receptor delta chains drawn from one sample of a study of Vδ1+ human thymocytes. TCRdb reapplied CATT to the multiplex PCR reads. The sample carries tens of thousands of delta-chain clones, more than 15% recorded once. What was sequenced was Vdelta1+ gamma-delta thymocytes from the thymus. The receptors shown here come from a boy in the first two years of life who had congenital heart surgery. Each CDR3 is given with its conserved first and last residue. D genes are given only for firm matches. Clone size is given for some rows only: seen once, a few or many times, or a class if the clone is expanded.

j_call v_call d_call clone_size cdr3_aa cdr3_nt
TRDJ1 TRDV1 TRDD2 few CALGPILPTCFRGFGYTDKLIF TGTGCTCTTGGACCCATCCTTCCTACGTGTTTTAGGGGATTCGGTTACACCGATAAACTCATCTTC
TRDJ1 TRDV1 TRDD3 few CALGAPSTVLGDYTDKLIF TGTGCTCTTGGGGCCCCTTCCACCGTACTGGGGGATTACACCGATAAACTCATCTTT
TRDJ1 TRDV1 NA NA CALGANGHRLPDKLIF TGTGCTCTTGGGGCCAACGGCCATCGATTACCCGATAAACTCATCTTT
TRDJ2 TRDV1 TRDD3 few CALSPPLLGGHPTAQLFF TGTGCCCTGTCGCCCCCCTTACTGGGGGGTCACCCGACAGCACAACTCTTCTTT
TRDJ1 TRDV1 TRDD3 NA CALGERSGRYWGTYTDKLIF TGTGCTCTTGGGGAAAGGTCCGGCCGATACTGGGGGACATACACCGATAAACTCATCTTT
TRDJ1 TRDV1 TRDD3 NA CALGRPGMAGGATDKLIF TGTGCTCTTGGTAGACCGGGTATGGCTGGGGGAGCCACCGATAAACTCATCTTT
TRDJ1 TRDV1 TRDD3 NA CALGEVPGDFTDKLIF TGTGCTCTTGGGGAGGTACCGGGGGATTTCACCGATAAACTCATCTTT
TRDJ1 TRDV1 TRDD3 NA CALGENLEAFLDWGIRYTDKLIF TGTGCTCTTGGGGAAAACCTCGAGGCCTTCCTTGACTGGGGGATACGTTACACCGATAAACTCATCTTT
TRDJ1 TRAV29/DV5 TRDD3 NA CAASSYWGHSDKLIF TGTGCGGCTTCTTCTTACTGGGGGCACTCCGATAAACTCATCTTT
TRDJ1 TRDV1 NA NA CALGSRPLYLGYTDKLIF TGTGCTCTTGGGTCAAGGCCTCTTTACCTGGGATACACCGATAAACTCATCTTT
TRDJ1 TRDV1 NA few CALGEGPPSYDTGGGPPNLYTDKLIF TGTGCTCTTGGGGAAGGGCCACCTTCCTACGATACTGGGGGTGGTCCGCCTAATTTGTACACCGATAAACTCATCTTT
TRDJ1 TRDV1 TRDD3 NA CALGGPRYLVLGDKLIF TGTGCTCTTGGGGGTCCTCGATACCTTGTACTGGGGGATAAACTCATCTTT
TRDJ1 TRDV1 TRDD3 few CALGELYPRLGVNTDKLIF TGTGCTCTTGGGGAACTCTATCCTCGACTGGGGGTTAACACCGATAAACTCATCTTT
TRDJ1 TRDV1 TRDD3 few CALGEISLLGEEYTDKLIF TGTGCTCTTGGGGAAATTTCTTTACTGGGGGAAGAGTACACCGATAAACTCATCTTT
TRDJ1 TRDV1 TRDD3 few CALGELVTGGYTDKLIF TGTGCTCTTGGGGAATTGGTTACTGGGGGATACACCGATAAACTCATCTTT
TRDJ1 TRDV1 TRDD3 NA CALGEPGGAYDWGMYTDKLIF TGTGCTCTTGGGGAACCCGGCGGGGCCTACGACTGGGGGATGTACACCGATAAACTCATCTTT
TRDJ1 TRDV1 NA few CALGEPDPASYNGDGGLYYTDKHIF TGTGCTCTTGGGGAACCCGATCCCGCTTCCTACAATGGGGATGGGGGATTGTATTACACCGATAAACACATCTTT
TRDJ1 TRDV1 TRDD3 few CALGELVLRGDTDDKLIF TGTGCTCTTGGGGAACTAGTCCTACGGGGGGATACGGACGATAAACTCATCTTT
TRDJ1 TRDV1 NA few CALGEGRNSKVVTDKLIF TGTGCTCTTGGGGAAGGACGTAACAGTAAGGTAGTAACCGATAAACTCATCTTT
TRDJ1 TRDV1 NA NA CALGELGCVNGGTNTDKLIF TGTGCTCTTGGGGAACTTGGCTGTGTAAATGGGGGTACCAACACCGATAAACTCATCTTT
TRDJ1 TRDV1 TRDD3 few CALGEPLSPNLLLGDTADKLIF TGTGCTCTTGGGGAACCTCTTTCCCCCAATCTTCTACTGGGGGATACGGCCGATAAACTCATCTTT
TRDJ2 TRDV3 TRDD3 NA CAFSLISFYWGIRPLTAQLFF TGTGCCTTTAGTCTGATATCATTTTACTGGGGGATACGCCCTTTGACAGCACAACTCTTCTTT
TRDJ1 TRDV1 TRDD3 NA CALGKSSSLTLAGGQYTDKLIF TGTGCTCTTGGGAAATCCAGTTCCCTCACATTAGCTGGGGGACAGTACACCGATAAACTCATCTTT
TRDJ1 TRDV1 TRDD3 few CALGELFRLRPLGDPYTDKLIF TGTGCTCTTGGGGAACTTTTTCGGCTACGGCCATTGGGGGACCCTTACACCGATAAACTCATCTTT
TRDJ1 TRDV1 TRDD3 NA CALGVLYRTGGLGPHTDKLIF TGTGCTCTTGGGGTTCTGTATCGTACTGGGGGACTTGGCCCCCACACCGATAAACTCATCTTT
TRDJ1 TRDV1 TRDD3 NA CALGELHAFVHDWGNTDKLIF TGTGCTCTTGGGGAACTCCACGCCTTCGTCCACGACTGGGGGAACACCGATAAACTCATCTTT
TRDJ1 TRDV1 NA NA CALGELMRGGGLKLIF TGTGCTCTTGGGGAACTAATGCGAGGCGGGGGACTTAAACTCATCTTT
TRDJ1 TRDV1 TRDD3 few CALGTILPPTFLGGLGTDKLIF TGTGCTCTTGGGACCATCCTGCCACCCACGTTTCTGGGGGGCTTGGGCACCGATAAACTCATCTTT
TRDJ1 TRDV1 TRDD3 NA CALGAPPIPTGGYPPYTDKLIF TGTGCTCTTGGGGCCCCACCTATCCCTACTGGGGGATACCCCCCGTACACCGATAAACTCATCTTT
TRDJ1 TRDV1 NA NA CALGECPVDTKLIF TGTGCTCTTGGGGAATGTCCCGTGGACACGAAACTCATCTTT
TRDJ1 TRDV1 TRDD3 few CALGELPLLLGDTITDKLIF TGTGCTCTTGGGGAACTCCCCCTCCTACTGGGGGATACCATCACCGATAAACTCATCTTT
TRDJ1 TRDV1 TRDD3 few CALGNIGLGDTYTDKLIF TGTGCTCTTGGGAACATTGGACTGGGGGATACCTACACCGATAAACTCATCTTT